Each of the 27 T cell receptor beta chains below was sequenced from the same sample in a study of T cell responses to AZD1222 COVID-19 vaccine. The protocol was immunoSEQ multiplex PCR, while the TCRdb copy is restricted to in-frame clones and leaves out a portion. In the table there are 95,000 to 150,000 clones, 85% to 90% of which are singletons. The specimen comprised peripheral blood, sampled on day 0 of AZD1222 vaccination. Receptors were obtained from an adult in good health.

The V gene is TRBV25-1, the J gene TRBJ1-6, with 12 bases identical to TRBD1. With 6 bases clipped from V and 8 bases from J, the junction kept 2 bases outside the gene matches. The CDR3 spans 14 residues. Per germline, CDR1 MGHDK and CDR2 SYGVNS. The CDR3 region has the DNA TGTGCCAGCAGGGGGACAGGGGGCCATTCACCCCTCCACTTT. This gives the protein CASRGTGGHSPLHF.

The chain employs TRBV7-3 and TRBJ2-2; 13 bases match TRBD2. The CDR3 loop spans 20 amino acids. V was clipped by 0 bases and J by 0 bases; unmatched bases: 7. The germline V gene has CDR1 SGHTA and CDR2 FQGTGA. CDR3 amino acids: CASSLTAAGLAGPNTGELFF. Written as DNA, the CDR3 is TGTGCCAGCAGCTTAACTGCGGCGGGACTAGCGGGACCGAACACCGGGGAGCTGTTTTTT.

The gene calls are TRBV10-3 and TRBJ2-5; D remains unclear. The CDR3 contains 15 residues. Germline V CDR1 and CDR2: ENHRY, SYGVKD. Trimming removed 3 bases from V and 2 bases from J, with 13 bases in between. The CDR3 coding sequence is TGTGCCATCAGTGATGGGCGAGTTTTACAAGAGACCCAGTACTTC. The encoded protein is CAISDGRVLQETQYF.

The chain couples TRBV19 to TRBJ2-1; the match to TRBD2 covers 8 bases. The CDR3 spans 16 residues. Germline V gene data show CDR1 as LNHDA and CDR2 as SQIVND (reference sequence). V shed 3 bases and J 0 bases; nucleotides not matched to a gene: 4. In nucleotides, the CDR3 is TGTGCCAGTAGTATTCGGGAGGGACGCTCCTACAATGAGCAGTTCTTC. Translating gives CASSIREGRSYNEQFF.

The gene calls are TRBV6-5 and TRBJ1-5, with D perhaps matching TRBD1 (5 bases). This CDR3 contains 14 residues. The V and J ends lost 0 bases and 6 bases respectively, with 9 bases between them. Germline V gives CDR1 MNHEY, CDR2 SVGAGI. CDR3 in DNA: TGTGCCAGCAGTTACTCGGAAGGGACTCAGCCCCAGCATTTT. Translation: CASSYSEGTQPQHF.

The chain is built from TRBV27 and TRBJ2-1; 7 nucleotides match TRBD2. The CDR3 consists of 16 residues. CDR1 is MNHEY, CDR2 SMNVEV, per germline (reference sequence). Trimming at V came to 5 bases and at J to 6 bases, leaving 13 bases not matched to a gene. CDR3 region: CASSRVSGTTLNEQFF. In nucleotides, the CDR3 is TGTGCCAGCAGTCGCGTCTCCGGGACTACCCTCAATGAGCAGTTCTTC.

The rearrangement uses TRBV28 and TRBJ2-7, with 7 bases fitting TRBD1. This CDR3 has 15 residues. The germline V gene has CDR1 MDHEN and CDR2 SYDVKM. With 5 bases clipped from V and 9 bases from J, the junction kept 16 bases outside the gene matches. The DNA of the CDR3 is TGTGCCAGCAGTCCGCCCGGGACAGCAGTGAGTGGGCAGTACTTC. This sequence encodes CASSPPGTAVSGQYF.

The chain uses TRBV7-2 and TRBJ2-7; 11 nucleotides agree with TRBD2. Per germline, CDR1 SGHTA and CDR2 FQGNSA. The CDR3 sequence is 16 residues long. V trimming: 5 bases; J trimming: 5 bases; junction bases outside the gene matches: 11. CDR3 protein: CASSVVAGGPLNEQYF. The CDR3 DNA reads as TGTGCCAGCAGCGTTGTAGCGGGGGGGCCTTTGAACGAGCAGTACTTC.

The V and J genes are TRBV14 and TRBJ1-6; D is uncertain. The ends were cut back, 4 bases at V and 8 bases at J, with 12 bases in the middle. The CDR3 runs to 14 residues. The V gene's germline CDR1 is SGHDN and CDR2 FVKESK. The CDR3 loop reads CASSPLRLDSPLHF. The DNA for the CDR3 is TGTGCCAGCAGCCCTCTGAGACTAGATTCACCCCTCCACTTT.

The chain recombines TRBV6-5 with TRBJ2-7; D gene unclear. V lost 6 bases, J lost 5 bases, and 11 bases lay in between. Germline V gene lookup returns CDR1 MNHEY and CDR2 SVGAGI. CDR3 length equals 12 residues. CDR3 sequence (DNA): TGTGCCAGCAGCCTTGGGGTTAACGAGCAGTACTTC. It specifies CASSLGVNEQYF.

The rearrangement links TRBV6-2 or TRBV6-3 to TRBJ1-2; 9 bases line up with TRBD1. The CDR3 extends over 16 amino acids. V was pared by 4 bases and J by 2 bases, with 8 bases of the junction left unmatched. The germline CDR1 and CDR2 sequences are MNHEY and SVGEGT. CDR3 coding DNA: TGTGCCAGCAGTTCAACGGACAGGGGCGGAAACTATGGCTACACCTTC. Translated: CASSSTDRGGNYGYTF.

The chain links TRBV13 to TRBJ2-5; TRBD1 is a possible D gene (7 bases). Germline CDR1 PRHDT, CDR2 FYEKMQ (reference sequence). CDR3 length: 14 amino acids. V was pared by 0 bases and J by 5 bases, with 10 bases between. The CDR3 DNA reads as TGTGCCAGCAGCTTAGGGTCAGGGGGGGAGACCCAGTACTTC. It translates to CASSLGSGGETQYF. Full variable domain (missing parts from reference TRBV13 and TRBJ2-5): AAGVIQSPRHLIKEKRETATLKCYPIPRHDTVYWYQQGPGQDPQFLISFYEKMQSDKGSIPDRFSAQQFSDYHSELNMSSLELGDSALYFCASSLGSGGETQYFGPGTRLLVL.

The rearrangement uses TRBV5-6 and TRBJ1-2; 7 bases agree with TRBD1. V trimming: 3 bases; J trimming: 2 bases; junction bases outside the gene matches: 10. Germline V lookup: CDR1 SGHDT, CDR2 YYEEEE. The CDR3 consists of 16 residues. The CDR3 nucleotides read TGTGCCAGCAGCTCGGAGCAGGGGGTCAGAAACTATGGCTACACCTTC. This codes for CASSSEQGVRNYGYTF.

The genes are TRBV11-2 and TRBJ2-2; 12 nucleotides match TRBD2. Germline CDR1 and CDR2: SGHAT and FQNNGV. V lost 5 bases to trimming and J lost 3 bases; unmatched junction nucleotides: 4. The CDR3 runs 16 residues. Written as DNA, the CDR3 is TGTGCCAGCAGCCCCCGGACTAGCGGGGACACCGGGGAGCTGTTTTTT. Its protein product is CASSPRTSGDTGELFF.

The chain is built from TRBV7-2 and TRBJ2-2, with D possibly matching TRBD2 (6 bases). V was trimmed by 8 bases and J by 6 bases, leaving 16 bases between them. The CDR3 sequence is 14 residues long. CDR1 is SGHTA, CDR2 FQGNSA, per germline. CDR3 sequence (DNA): TGTGCCAGCTCCAGACTAGTTTTGGCCGGGGAGCTGTTTTTT. It is translated as CASSRLVLAGELFF.

This rearrangement joins TRBV4-1 to TRBJ2-6, with a weak D call TRBD1 (5 bases). The CDR3 runs 15 residues. CDR1 is MGHRA, CDR2 YSYEKL, per germline. Trimming pared 0 bases from V and 2 bases from J, leaving 5 bases between. The DNA for the CDR3 is TGCGCCAGCAGCCAAGAAGGGGCTGGGGCCAACGTCCTGACTTTC. Protein: CASSQEGAGANVLTF.

The chain combines TRBV5-1 with TRBJ2-2; D could derive from TRBD1 or TRBD2 (6 bases each). V gave up 0 bases and J gave up 7 bases, with 19 bases separating them. The CDR3 extends over 17 amino acids. Germline V gene data show CDR1 as SGHRS and CDR2 as YFSETQ. Here the CDR3 DNA reads TGCGCCAGCAGCTTGGAACCGGGACAAGGGAGGTACGGGGAGCTGTTTTTT. Protein sequence: CASSLEPGQGRYGELFF. The full variable domain, completed using reference TRBV5-1 and TRBJ2-2, is KAGVTQTPRYLIKTRGQQVTLSCSPISGHRSVSWYQQTPGQGLQFLFEYFSETQRNKGNFPGRFSGRQFSNSRSEMNVSTLELGDSALYLCASSLEPGQGRYGELFFGEGSRLTVL.

The rearrangement uses TRBV19 and TRBJ2-7, with a possible D match to TRBD1 (6 bases). Trimming left V 4 bases short and J 0 bases short, with 13 bases between. Germline loops: CDR1 LNHDA, CDR2 SQIVND (reference sequence). This CDR3 is 15 amino acids long. As DNA, the CDR3 is TGTGCCAGTAGTAAAGGACAGAGTAGCTCCTACGAGCAGTACTTC. Protein: CASSKGQSSSYEQYF.

V gene TRBV7-2 combines with J gene TRBJ2-1; D remains unclear. V shed 1 base and J shed 4 bases, with 5 bases lying between them. The CDR3 sequence is 13 residues long. Germline values: CDR1 SGHTA, CDR2 FQGNSA. CDR3 bases: TGTGCCAGCAGCTTAGGGTCTTACAATGAGCAGTTCTTC. Protein sequence: CASSLGSYNEQFF.

V gene TRBV29-1 combines with J gene TRBJ1-1; 7 bases agree with TRBD1. CDR3 length equals 14 residues. The V gene end was trimmed by 6 bases and the J gene end by 0 bases; junction bases not matched to a gene: 7. In germline, CDR1 is SQVTM, CDR2 ANQGSEA. CDR3: CSVGQDAMNTEAFF. CDR3 coding DNA: TGCAGCGTAGGACAGGATGCCATGAACACTGAAGCTTTCTTT.

This rearrangement joins TRBV9 to TRBJ2-3, with D possibly TRBD1 on 6 matching bases. This CDR3 contains 14 residues. Trimming removed 3 bases from V and 1 base from J, with 9 bases in between. The germline V gene encodes CDR1 SGDLS and CDR2 YYNGEE. The DNA for the CDR3 is TGTGCCAGCAGCGACAGGACAGGCACAGATACGCAGTATTTT. Translated: CASSDRTGTDTQYF.

This chain joins TRBV12-3 or TRBV12-4 and TRBJ1-5; TRBD1 aligns across 9 bases. V dropped 2 bases and J dropped 11; count of bases not matched to a gene: 4. The CDR3 extends over 13 amino acids. Written as DNA, the CDR3 is TGTGCCAGCAGTTTACCCTGGGACAGGGCCCAGCATTTT. It specifies CASSLPWDRAQHF.

The rearrangement joins TRBV6-2 or TRBV6-3 to TRBJ1-2, with D possibly being TRBD1 (5 bases). The CDR3 contains 12 residues. V dropped 5 bases and J dropped 8 bases, with 12 bases sitting between them. Germline V gene lookup returns CDR1 MNHEY and CDR2 SVGEGT. The CDR3 spells CASSRRGRGYTF. CDR3 nucleotide sequence: TGTGCCAGCAGTAGGAGGGGCCGGGGCTACACCTTC.

The chain is built from TRBV10-3 and TRBJ2-5; 9 nucleotides align to TRBD1. The CDR3 sequence is 15 residues long. Germline values: CDR1 ENHRY, CDR2 SYGVKD. After removal of 6 bases from V and 2 bases from J, the junction contained 7 bases not matched to a gene. CDR3 bases: TGTGCCATCAGATCAGGACAGGGGCTGCAAGAGACCCAGTACTTC. Translated, it gives CAIRSGQGLQETQYF.

CDR3 DNA sequence: TGTGCCAGCAGCTTAGACGCGGGGACAGGGCCCTATGGCTACACCTTC. Protein product: CASSLDAGTGPYGYTF. The V and J genes are TRBV11-2 and TRBJ1-2, with 9 nucleotides matching TRBD1. CDR3 length: 16 residues. The J segment lost 4 bases and the V segment lost 0 bases, leaving 6 bases of the junction unmatched. CDR1 and CDR2 (germline): SGHAT, FQNNGV.

The chain joins TRBV9 to TRBJ2-2, with D hard to call. V was trimmed by 4 bases and J by 6 bases, leaving 7 bases between them. This CDR3 is built from 12 residues. The germline V gene encodes CDR1 SGDLS and CDR2 YYNGEE. The CDR3 DNA reads as TGTGCCAGCAGCTGGGATTCCGGGGAGCTGTTTTTT. Translation gives CASSWDSGELFF.

This chain uses TRBV5-1 with TRBJ2-5, with 7 bases identical to TRBD1. The CDR3 has 13 amino acids. Germline assignment: CDR1 SGHRS and CDR2 YFSETQ. The V segment lost 7 bases and the J segment 1 base; nucleotides outside the gene matches: 4. The DNA of the CDR3 is TGCGCCAGCCGGGACAGACTCCAAGAGACCCAGTACTTC. It specifies CASRDRLQETQYF.